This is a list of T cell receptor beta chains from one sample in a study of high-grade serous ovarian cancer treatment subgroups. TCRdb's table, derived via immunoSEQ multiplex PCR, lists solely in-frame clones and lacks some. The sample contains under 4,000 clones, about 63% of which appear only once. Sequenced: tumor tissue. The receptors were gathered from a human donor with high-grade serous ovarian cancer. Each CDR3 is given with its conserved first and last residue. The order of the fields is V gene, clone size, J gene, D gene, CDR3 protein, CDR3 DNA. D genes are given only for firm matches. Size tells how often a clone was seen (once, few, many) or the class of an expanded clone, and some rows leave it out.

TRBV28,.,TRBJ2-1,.,CASSLGGTGYNEQFF,TGTGCCAGCAGCCTAGGGGGTACGGGCTACAATGAGCAGTTCTTC
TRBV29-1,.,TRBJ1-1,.,CSVESGPEAFF,TGCAGCGTTGAATCAGGACCTGAAGCTTTCTTT
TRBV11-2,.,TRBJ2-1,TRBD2,CASSWTSGGSDEQFF,TGTGCCAGCAGCTGGACTAGCGGGGGGTCGGATGAGCAGTTCTTC
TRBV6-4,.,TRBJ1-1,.,CASSYIRQGWGNTEAFF,TGTGCCAGCAGTTACATTCGGCAGGGGTGGGGGAACACTGAAGCTTTCTTT
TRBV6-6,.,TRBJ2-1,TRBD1,CASSQGQGFYNEQFF,TGTGCCAGCAGTCAGGGACAGGGATTTTACAATGAGCAGTTCTTC
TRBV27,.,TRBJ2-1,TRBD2,CASTPRLAGFNEQFF,TGTGCCAGCACCCCTAGGCTAGCGGGGTTCAATGAGCAGTTCTTC
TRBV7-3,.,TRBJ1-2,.,CASSLLRDYGYTF,TGTGCCAGCAGCTTGTTGCGGGACTATGGCTACACCTTC
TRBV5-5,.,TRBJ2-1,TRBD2,CASSFGGVYNEQFF,TGTGCCAGCAGCTTTGGGGGGGTATACAATGAGCAGTTCTTC
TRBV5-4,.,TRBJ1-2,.,CASSSVRAAGYGYTF,TGTGCCAGCAGCTCCGTTAGGGCAGCGGGCTATGGCTACACCTTC
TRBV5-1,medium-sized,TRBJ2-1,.,CASSVGTGGEQFF,TGCGCCAGCAGCGTAGGGACCGGGGGTGAGCAGTTCTTC
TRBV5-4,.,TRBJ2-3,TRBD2,CASSQRGGRADTQYF,TGTGCCAGCAGCCAGCGGGGGGGCCGCGCAGATACGCAGTATTTT
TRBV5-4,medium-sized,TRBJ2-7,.,CASSGGTYEQYF,TGTGCCAGCAGTGGAGGAACCTACGAGCAGTACTTC
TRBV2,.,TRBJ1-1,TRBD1,CASSPGQLNTEAFF,TGTGCCAGCAGCCCGGGACAGTTGAACACTGAAGCTTTCTTT
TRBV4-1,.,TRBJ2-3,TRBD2,CASSQTFLAGASTDTQYF,TGCGCCAGCAGCCAGACTTTTCTAGCGGGCGCTAGCACAGATACGCAGTATTTT
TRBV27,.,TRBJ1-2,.,CASHNFFYGYTF,TGTGCCAGCCACAACTTCTTCTATGGCTACACCTTC
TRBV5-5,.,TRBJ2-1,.,CASSPHANEQFF,TGTGCCAGCAGCCCACACGCCAATGAGCAGTTCTTC
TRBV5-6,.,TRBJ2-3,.,CASSRKPSTDTQYF,TGTGCCAGCAGCCGGAAACCTAGCACAGATACGCAGTATTTT
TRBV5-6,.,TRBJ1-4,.,CASSFFDRSNEKLFF,TGTGCCAGCAGCTTTTTCGACAGGTCTAATGAAAAACTGTTTTTT
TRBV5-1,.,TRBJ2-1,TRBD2,CASSFVTSGGAWGEQFF,TGCGCCAGCAGCTTCGTAACTAGCGGGGGGGCCTGGGGTGAGCAGTTCTTC
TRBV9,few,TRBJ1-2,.,CASSAGGALLYGYTF,TGTGCCAGCAGCGCCGGCGGGGCGCTGTTATATGGCTACACCTTC
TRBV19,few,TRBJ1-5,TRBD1,CASTGTGNQPQHF,TGTGCCAGTACCGGGACAGGCAATCAGCCCCAGCATTTT
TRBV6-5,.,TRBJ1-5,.,CAISGILNQPQHF,TGTGCCATCTCCGGGATCTTAAATCAGCCCCAGCATTTT
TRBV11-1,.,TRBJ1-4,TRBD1,CASSSIGTGMSNEKLFF,TGTGCCAGCAGCTCAATCGGGACAGGGATGTCTAATGAAAAACTGTTTTTT
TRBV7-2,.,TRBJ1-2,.,CASTSGALGYGYTF,TGTGCCAGCACGTCGGGGGCCCTAGGGTATGGCTACACCTTC
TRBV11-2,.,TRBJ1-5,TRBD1,CASSWDRDQPQHF,TGTGCCAGCAGCTGGGACAGAGATCAGCCCCAGCATTTT
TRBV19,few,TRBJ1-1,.,CASSRGYSGNTEAFF,TGTGCCAGTAGTAGAGGGTATTCGGGAAACACTGAAGCTTTCTTT
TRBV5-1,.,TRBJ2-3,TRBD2,CASSSLAGGADTQYF,TGCGCCAGCAGCTCCTTAGCGGGGGGGGCAGATACGCAGTATTTT
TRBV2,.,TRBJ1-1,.,CASSVGQLNTEAFF,TGTGCCAGCAGTGTTGGACAGTTGAACACTGAAGCTTTCTTT
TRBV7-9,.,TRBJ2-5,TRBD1,CASSDREETQYF,TGTGCCAGCAGTGACAGGGAAGAGACCCAGTACTTC
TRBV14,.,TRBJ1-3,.,CASSQGPRGSGNTIYF,TGTGCCAGCAGCCAAGGACCCAGGGGATCTGGAAACACCATATATTTT
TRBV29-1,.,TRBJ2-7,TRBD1,CSVEGQGAGEQYF,TGCAGCGTTGAGGGACAGGGGGCCGGCGAGCAGTACTTC
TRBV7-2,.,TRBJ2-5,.,CASSLVVAAQETQYF,TGTGCCAGCAGCTTAGTGGTAGCGGCACAAGAGACCCAGTACTTC
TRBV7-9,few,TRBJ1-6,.,CASSSRGEGLYSPLHF,TGTGCCAGCAGCTCCCGGGGTGAGGGGCTTTATTCACCCCTCCACTTT
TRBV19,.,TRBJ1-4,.,CASNPLGAGNEKLFF,TGTGCCAGTAACCCTCTAGGGGCCGGAAATGAAAAACTGTTTTTT
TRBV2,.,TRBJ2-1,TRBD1,CASSEAGTGALGPPVNEQFF,TGTGCCAGCAGTGAAGCTGGGACAGGGGCTTTAGGTCCCCCGGTCAATGAGCAGTTCTTC
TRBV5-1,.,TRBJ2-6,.,CASSLQGSGANVLTF,TGCGCCAGCAGCTTACAGGGCTCTGGGGCCAACGTCCTGACTTTC
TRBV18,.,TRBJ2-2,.,CASSQGIRNTGELFF,TGTGCCAGCTCACAAGGTATCAGGAACACCGGGGAGCTGTTTTTT
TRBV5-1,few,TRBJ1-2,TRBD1,CASSAGQSYGYTF,TGCGCCAGCAGCGCGGGACAGTCTTATGGCTACACCTTC
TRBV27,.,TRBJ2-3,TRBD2,CASGQTSGVPLSTDTQYF,TGTGCCAGCGGGCAGACTAGCGGGGTTCCTCTTAGCACAGATACGCAGTATTTT
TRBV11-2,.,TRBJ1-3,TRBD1,CASTPQGASGNTIYF,TGTGCCAGCACCCCACAGGGGGCAAGTGGAAACACCATATATTTT
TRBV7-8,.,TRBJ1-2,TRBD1,CASSWTGTNGYTF,TGTGCCAGCAGCTGGACAGGGACGAATGGCTACACCTTC
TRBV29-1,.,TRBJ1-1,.,CSVGGAANTEAFF,TGCAGCGTCGGAGGGGCCGCGAACACTGAAGCTTTCTTT
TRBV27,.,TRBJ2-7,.,CASTSYYDEQYF,TGTGCCAGCACCTCATATTACGACGAGCAGTACTTC
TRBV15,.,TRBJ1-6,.,CATSSGPRANNSPLHF,TGTGCCACCAGCTCGGGGCCAAGAGCCAATAATTCACCCCTCCACTTT
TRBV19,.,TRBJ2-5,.,CASSWGRKETQYF,TGTGCCAGTAGCTGGGGGCGGAAAGAGACCCAGTACTTC
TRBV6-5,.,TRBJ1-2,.,CASSSRQDYTF,TGTGCCAGCAGTTCCCGACAGGACTACACCTTC
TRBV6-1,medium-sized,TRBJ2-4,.,CASRLNENIQYF,TGTGCCAGCAGACTAAACGAAAACATTCAGTACTTC
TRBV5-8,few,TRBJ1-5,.,CASSLNLNQPQHF,TGTGCCAGCAGCTTAAACCTCAATCAGCCCCAGCATTTT
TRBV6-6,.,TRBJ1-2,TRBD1,CASRNRDRGYGYTF,TGTGCCAGCAGAAACCGGGACAGGGGGTATGGCTACACCTTC
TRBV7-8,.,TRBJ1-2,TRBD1,CASSDRDRQLFGYTF,TGTGCCAGCAGCGACCGGGACAGGCAACTATTTGGCTACACCTTC
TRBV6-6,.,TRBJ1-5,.,CASRSTALSNQPQHF,TGTGCCAGCAGGTCAACAGCTCTTAGCAATCAGCCCCAGCATTTT
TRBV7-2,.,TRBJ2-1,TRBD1,CASSLGQSLNEQFF,TGTGCCAGCAGCTTGGGACAGTCGCTCAATGAGCAGTTCTTC
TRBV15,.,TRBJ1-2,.,CATSSPPQGVNGYTF,TGTGCCACCAGCAGTCCCCCCCAAGGGGTGAATGGCTACACCTTC
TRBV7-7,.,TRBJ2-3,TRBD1,CASSPGQGHPGDTQYF,TGTGCCAGCAGCCCAGGACAGGGCCACCCGGGAGATACGCAGTATTTT
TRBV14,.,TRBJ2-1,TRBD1,CASSLNRGYNEQFF,TGTGCCAGCAGCCTAAACAGGGGTTACAATGAGCAGTTCTTC
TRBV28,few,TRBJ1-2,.,CASRLQRNYGYTF,TGTGCCAGCAGATTACAGAGAAACTATGGCTACACCTTC
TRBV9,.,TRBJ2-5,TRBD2,CASSPRGVQETQYF,TGTGCCAGCAGCCCCCGGGGGGTTCAAGAGACCCAGTACTTC